This record concerns one TCR beta chain sequence. The record originates from a study of blood T cell repertoires in COVID-19. Study context: Acute-phase and convalescent COVID-19 samples originated in the United States, Italy and Spain. In each case, the material was cDNA or gDNA derived from T cells, B-cell-depleted T cells, or PBMCs.

In the original workflow: For nucleated cells, counts were estimated from reference gene primer amplification. Method: immunoSEQ multiplex PCR; TCRdb's copy keeps in-frame clones and lacks some. V, J and clone size are those of that table, while D and trimming were read from the DNA. Of tens of thousands of clones listed, roughly 90% are singletons. Germline loops: CDR1 SGHVS, CDR2 FNYEAQ. Trimming at V came to 5 bases and at J to 4 bases, leaving 14 bases not matched to a gene. The CDR3 runs to 16 residues. This clonotype originated in a human donor in a cohort sampled during active COVID-19. Sequencing input: peripheral blood. The rearrangement links TRBV7-6 to TRBJ2-7; 7 positions match TRBD1. The CDR3 DNA is TGTGCCAGCAGCCCGCTTTTGAGAGGGGGCTGGTACGAGCAGTACTTC. Translated: CASSPLLRGGWYEQYF. Complete variable domain (other parts from reference TRBV7-6 and TRBJ2-7): GAGVSQSPRYKVTKRGQDVALRCDPISGHVSLYWYRQALGQGPEFLTYFNYEAQQDKSGLPNDRFSAERPEGSISTLTIQRTEQRDSAMYRCASSPLLRGGWYEQYFGPGTRLTVT.